This T cell receptor (beta chain) was obtained from a study of blood T cell repertoires in COVID-19. V lost 4 bases and J 1 base, leaving 19 bases between the germline ends. Germline loops: CDR1 GTSNPN, CDR2 SVGIG (reference sequence). The CDR3 sequence is 16 residues long. Sequencing used immunoSEQ multiplex PCR; TCRdb keeps in-frame clones, though not all of them. Of approximately 200,000 clones in the sample, just under 85% were seen once. The source of this sequence is a woman aged 40 to 49 with acute COVID-19. The V and J genes are TRBV30 and TRBJ1-1; possible D gene TRBD1, 5 bases. Input material: PBMCs or T cells enriched from blood (not recorded which). The CDR3 nucleotides are TGTGCCTGGAAAGTGTTCGGAACAGGCTCGAACACTGAAGCTTTCTTT. Its protein is CAWKVFGTGSNTEAFF. The full variable domain, its missing parts supplied by reference TRBV30 and TRBJ1-1, is SQTIHQWPATLVQPVGSPLSLECTVEGTSNPNLYWYRQAAGRGLQLLFYSVGIGQISSEVPQNLSASRPQDRQFILSSKKLLLSDSGFYLCAWKVFGTGSNTEAFFGQGTRLTVV.